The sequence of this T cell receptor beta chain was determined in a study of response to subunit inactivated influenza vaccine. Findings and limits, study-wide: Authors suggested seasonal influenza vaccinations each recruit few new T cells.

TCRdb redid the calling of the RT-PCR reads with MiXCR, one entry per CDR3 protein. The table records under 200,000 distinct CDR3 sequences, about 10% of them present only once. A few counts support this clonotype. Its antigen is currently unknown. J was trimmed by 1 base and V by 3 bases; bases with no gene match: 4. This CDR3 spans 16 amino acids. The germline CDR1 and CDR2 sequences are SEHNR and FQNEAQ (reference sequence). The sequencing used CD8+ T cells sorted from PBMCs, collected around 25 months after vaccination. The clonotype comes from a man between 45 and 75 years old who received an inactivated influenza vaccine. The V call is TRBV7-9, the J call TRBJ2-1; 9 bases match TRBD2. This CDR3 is CASSFILAGSYNEQFF. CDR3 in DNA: TGTGCCAGCAGCTTCATTCTAGCGGGATCCTACAATGAGCAGTTCTTC.